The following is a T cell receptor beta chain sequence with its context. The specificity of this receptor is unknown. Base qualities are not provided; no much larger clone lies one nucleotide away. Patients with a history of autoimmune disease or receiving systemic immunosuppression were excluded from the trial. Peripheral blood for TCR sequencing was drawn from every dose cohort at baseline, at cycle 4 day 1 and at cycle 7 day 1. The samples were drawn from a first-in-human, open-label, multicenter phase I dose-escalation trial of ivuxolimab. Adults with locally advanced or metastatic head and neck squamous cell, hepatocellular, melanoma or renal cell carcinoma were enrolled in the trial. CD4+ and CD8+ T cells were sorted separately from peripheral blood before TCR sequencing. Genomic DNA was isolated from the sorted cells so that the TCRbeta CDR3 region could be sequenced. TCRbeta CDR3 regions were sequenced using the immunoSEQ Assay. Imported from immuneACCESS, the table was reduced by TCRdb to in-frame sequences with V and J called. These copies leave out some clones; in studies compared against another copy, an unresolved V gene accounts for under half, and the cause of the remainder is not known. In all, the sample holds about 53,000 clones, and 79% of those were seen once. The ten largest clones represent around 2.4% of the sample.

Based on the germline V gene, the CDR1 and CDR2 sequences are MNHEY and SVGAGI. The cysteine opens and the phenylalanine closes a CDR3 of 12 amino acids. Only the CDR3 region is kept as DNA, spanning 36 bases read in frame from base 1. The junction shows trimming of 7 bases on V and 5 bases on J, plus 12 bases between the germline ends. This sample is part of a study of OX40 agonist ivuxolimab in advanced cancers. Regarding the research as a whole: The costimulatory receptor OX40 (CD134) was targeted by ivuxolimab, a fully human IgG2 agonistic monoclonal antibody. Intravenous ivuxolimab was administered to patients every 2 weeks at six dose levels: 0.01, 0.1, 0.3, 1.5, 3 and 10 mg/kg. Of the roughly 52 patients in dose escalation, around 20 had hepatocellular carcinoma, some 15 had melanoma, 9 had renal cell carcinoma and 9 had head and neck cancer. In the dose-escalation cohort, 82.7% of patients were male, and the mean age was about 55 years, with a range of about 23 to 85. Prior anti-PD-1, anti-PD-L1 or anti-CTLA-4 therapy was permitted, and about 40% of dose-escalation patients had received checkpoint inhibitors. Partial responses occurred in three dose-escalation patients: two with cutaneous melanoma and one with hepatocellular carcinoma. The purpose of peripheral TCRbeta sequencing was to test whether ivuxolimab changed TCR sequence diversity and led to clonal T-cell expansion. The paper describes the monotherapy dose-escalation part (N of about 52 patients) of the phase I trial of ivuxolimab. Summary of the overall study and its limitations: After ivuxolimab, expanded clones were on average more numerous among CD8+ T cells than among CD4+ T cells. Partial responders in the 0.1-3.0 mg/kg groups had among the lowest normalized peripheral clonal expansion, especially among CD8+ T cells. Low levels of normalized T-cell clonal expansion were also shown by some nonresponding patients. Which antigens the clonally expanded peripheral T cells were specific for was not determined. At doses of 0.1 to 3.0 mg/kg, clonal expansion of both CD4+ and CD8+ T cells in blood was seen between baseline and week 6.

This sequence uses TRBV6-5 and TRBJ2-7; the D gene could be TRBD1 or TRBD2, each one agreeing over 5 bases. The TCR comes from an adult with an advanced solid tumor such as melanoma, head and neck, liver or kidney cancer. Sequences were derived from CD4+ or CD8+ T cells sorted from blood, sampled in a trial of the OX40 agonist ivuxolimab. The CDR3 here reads CASTRDGHEQYF. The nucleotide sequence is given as TGTGCCAGCACCCGGGACGGCCACGAGCAGTACTTC.